Below, 12 T cell receptor beta chains from the same sample are listed, as sequenced in a study of blood T cell repertoires in COVID-19. The data were produced by immunoSEQ multiplex PCR, yet TCRdb's version contains in-frame clones alone and is incomplete. The sample consists of some 130,000 clones, just under 85% of them appearing once. Sequenced input: peripheral blood. The origin of the receptors is a woman between 50 and 59 years old with acute or convalescent COVID-19.

V is TRBV5-1 and J is TRBJ2-1, with 11 bases aligning to TRBD2. V trimming: 4 bases; J trimming: 4 bases; junction bases outside the gene matches: 7. The length of the CDR3 is 16 residues. Germline-derived CDR1 and CDR2 are SGHRS and YFSETQ. The chain's CDR3 is CASSMLTSGTYNEQFF. CDR3 coding DNA: TGCGCCAGCAGCATGCTGACTAGCGGGACGTACAATGAGCAGTTCTTC.

The chain uses TRBV30 and TRBJ1-1; D is ambiguous. Trimming left V 7 bases short and J 0 bases short, with 9 bases between. CDR1 is GTSNPN, CDR2 SVGIG, per germline (reference sequence). The CDR3 is 12 amino acids. CDR3 nucleotides: TGTGCCTCTCATTCAGTGAACACTGAAGCTTTCTTT. Protein sequence: CASHSVNTEAFF.

This clone was counted a single time. The chain is built from TRBV5-1 and TRBJ1-5, with 8 bases identical to TRBD1. Germline V gives CDR1 SGHRS, CDR2 YFSETQ. V lost 0 bases and J lost 0; bases outside the gene matches: 2. The CDR3 is made up of 16 amino acids. The CDR3 spells CASSLGTGNSNQPQHF. The CDR3, as DNA: TGCGCCAGCAGCTTGGGGACAGGGAATAGCAATCAGCCCCAGCATTTT.

The genes are TRBV5-4 and TRBJ2-7, with TRBD1 matching 8 bases. With V trimmed by 2 bases and J by 4 bases, 8 bases remained unmatched. The length of the CDR3 is 15 residues. The germline CDR1 and CDR2 sequences are SGHNT and YYREEE (reference sequence). In DNA, the CDR3 is TGTGCCAGCAGCTTAGGACAGGGAGAGGGTTACGAGCAGTACTTC. Encoded protein: CASSLGQGEGYEQYF.

J is TRBJ2-2 and V is TRBV5-1; 10 bases line up with TRBD1. The CDR3 is 17 residues long. The germline gives CDR1 SGHRS, CDR2 YFSETQ. The ends lost 4 bases at V and 0 bases at J; junction bases unmatched: 6. The CDR3, as DNA: TGCGCCAGCAGCACGTACGGACAGGGGGCGAACACCGGGGAGCTGTTTTTT. The encoded protein is CASSTYGQGANTGELFF.

This chain joins TRBV30 and TRBJ1-2, with 9 nucleotides matching TRBD1. CDR1 is GTSNPN, CDR2 SVGIG, per germline (reference sequence). This CDR3 is 13 amino acids long. The CDR3 spells CAWGQGTLYGYTF. CDR3 DNA: TGTGCTTGGGGACAGGGAACTCTCTATGGCTACACCTTC.

The chain has TRBV3-1 (or the pseudogene TRBV3-2) and TRBJ2-2, with 14 positions matching TRBD2. This CDR3 has 16 amino acids. The junction had 2 bases not matched to a gene; V was cut back by 6 bases and J by 2 bases. The germline V gene has CDR1 LGHDT and CDR2 YNNKEL (reference sequence). Written as DNA, the CDR3 is TGTGCCAGCAGTGGACTAGCGGGGGGCAACACCGGGGAGCTGTTTTTT. Translation: CASSGLAGGNTGELFF.

This clone was seen a handful of times. The rearrangement joins TRBV18 to TRBJ1-2; 9 positions match TRBD1. The length of the CDR3 is 15 residues. The germline V gene has CDR1 KGHSH and CDR2 LQKENI. J was trimmed by 4 bases and V by 2 bases; bases with no gene match: 5. CDR3 coding DNA: TGTGCCAGCTCACCAGGCGGGACAGGGCTCTATGGCTACACCTTC. Protein product: CASSPGGTGLYGYTF.

The chain uses TRBV13 and TRBJ2-3; 9 positions match TRBD1. Germline trimming cut 5 bases from V and 0 bases from J; bases unmatched to any gene: 3. The length of the CDR3 is 15 residues. Germline values: CDR1 PRHDT, CDR2 FYEKMQ (reference sequence). Here the CDR3 DNA reads TGTGCCAGCAGCCTTGGGACAGGGAGCACAGATACGCAGTATTTT. This translates into CASSLGTGSTDTQYF.

The chain combines TRBV9 with TRBJ1-3, with 7 bases that match TRBD1. The CDR3 contains 16 residues. V was pared by 1 base and J by 0 bases, with 4 bases of the junction left unmatched. CDR1 SGDLS and CDR2 YYNGEE come from the germline V gene. Here the CDR3 reads CASSVNRGYSGNTIYF. The CDR3 region has the DNA TGTGCCAGCAGCGTAAACAGGGGTTACTCTGGAAACACCATATATTTT.

V usage is TRBV5-1 and J usage is TRBJ1-4, with a weak D call TRBD1 (5 bases). The germline V gene encodes CDR1 SGHRS and CDR2 YFSETQ. The ends were cut back, 2 bases at V and 1 base at J, with 12 bases in the middle. This CDR3 contains 16 residues. This CDR3 is CASSFLPQGTNEKLFF. The CDR3 coding sequence is TGCGCCAGCAGCTTTCTACCTCAGGGAACTAATGAAAAACTGTTTTTT.

This chain links TRBV3-1 (or the pseudogene TRBV3-2) with TRBJ2-7; 7 bases match TRBD2. The CDR3 contains 15 residues. J gave up 4 bases and V 1 base, and 7 bases lay outside the gene matches. The V gene's germline CDR1 is LGHDT and CDR2 YNNKEL (reference sequence). CDR3 DNA sequence: TGTGCCAGCAGCCAAGGCGGGGGAGGTCCGTACGAGCAGTACTTC. It codes for CASSQGGGGPYEQYF.